These T cell receptor beta chains were read from a single sample in a study of Graves' ophthalmopathy and Graves' hyperthyroidism. TCRdb processed the multiplex PCR reads anew with MiXCR; each CDR3 protein has one entry. The profile covers hundreds of thousands of distinct CDR3 sequences, with 21% appearing a single time and under 3.5% taken by the ten largest. Specimen: peripheral blood. The receptor source for this set is a woman between 18 and 29 years old with stable Graves' hyperthyroidism. Both conserved end residues are part of each CDR3. The order of the fields is clone size, J gene, V gene, D gene, CDR3 protein, CDR3 DNA. A D gene is named only where the DNA matches it firmly. The size entry is marked missing in some rows and otherwise reads once, few, many or a size class.

many	TRBJ2-7	TRBV10-3	TRBD2	CATKAGGQTYEQYF	TGTGCCACCAAAGCGGGAGGACAAACCTACGAGCAGTACTTC
many	TRBJ2-5	TRBV25-1	TRBD1	CASSEWLDRVDQETQYF	TGTGCCAGCAGTGAATGGTTGGACAGGGTGGATCAAGAGACCCAGTACTTC
many	TRBJ2-5	TRBV6-1	.	CASSGKPQETQYF	TGTGCCAGCAGTGGAAAACCCCAAGAGACCCAGTACTTC
.	TRBJ2-2	TRBV7-6	.	CASSLGPSVNTGELFF	TGTGCCAGCAGCCTAGGCCCTAGCGTTAACACCGGGGAGCTGTTTTTT
.	TRBJ2-7	TRBV12-3/TRBV12-4	.	CASSQVWATEQYF	TGTGCCAGCAGTCAGGTTTGGGCTACCGAGCAGTACTTC
many	TRBJ1-1	TRBV6-1	.	CASRIENTEAFF	TGTGCCAGCAGGATAGAGAACACTGAAGCTTTCTTT
.	TRBJ1-1	TRBV6-1	.	CASSASSDTEAFF	TGTGCCAGCAGTGCTAGCTCCGACACTGAAGCTTTCTTT
.	TRBJ1-2	TRBV18	TRBD1	CASSPTGQGYGYTF	TGTGCCAGCTCACCCACTGGACAGGGCTATGGCTACACCTTC
many	TRBJ1-1	TRBV7-6	.	CASSLARGFTEAFF	TGTGCCAGCAGCTTGGCTAGGGGATTCACTGAAGCTTTCTTT
many	TRBJ1-2	TRBV7-2	TRBD1	CASSLAGTGGGGYGYTF	TGTGCCAGCAGCTTAGCCGGGACAGGGGGCGGGGGCTATGGCTACACCTTC
many	TRBJ2-7	TRBV7-8	TRBD2	CASSLRTSLHEQYF	TGTGCCAGCAGCCTAAGGACTAGTTTGCACGAGCAGTACTTC
many	TRBJ2-2	TRBV2	.	CASRGQGAGELFF	TGTGCCAGCAGGGGTCAAGGGGCCGGGGAGCTGTTTTTT
many	TRBJ2-7	TRBV6-5	.	CASSNDSRGGEQYF	TGTGCCAGCAGTAACGACTCGAGGGGAGGAGAGCAGTACTTC
.	TRBJ1-2	TRBV28	.	CASRQTVNYGYTF	TGTGCCAGCAGGCAGACAGTTAACTATGGCTACACCTTC
many	TRBJ2-5	TRBV20-1	TRBD1	CSTTWTGRLAETQYF	TGCAGTACTACTTGGACAGGGAGATTGGCAGAGACCCAGTACTTC
many	TRBJ2-7	TRBV27	.	CASSLLGGAKQYF	TGTGCCAGCAGTTTACTGGGGGGCGCAAAGCAGTACTTC
.	TRBJ2-5	TRBV30	.	CAWSVLGFSGETQYF	TGTGCCTGGAGTGTACTTGGATTCAGCGGAGAGACCCAGTACTTC
many	TRBJ2-4	TRBV7-9	TRBD1	CASSATGDRNIQYF	TGTGCCAGCAGCGCCACAGGGGATCGAAACATTCAGTACTTC
many	TRBJ1-1	TRBV27	TRBD1	CASNPDRGGETEAFF	TGTGCCAGCAACCCGGACAGGGGAGGAGAAACTGAAGCTTTCTTT
many	TRBJ1-2	TRBV7-8	TRBD1	CASSFLRTGDGYTF	TGTGCCAGCAGCTTCCTTAGGACAGGGGATGGCTACACCTTC
many	TRBJ2-7	TRBV12-3/TRBV12-4	TRBD2	CASSLTSSLGSGSPYEQYF	TGTGCCAGCAGTTTAACCAGTTCCTTAGGGAGCGGGAGCCCCTACGAGCAGTACTTC
.	TRBJ2-5	TRBV5-1	.	CASSLGARVQETQYF	TGCGCCAGCAGCTTGGGCGCAAGGGTACAAGAGACCCAGTACTTC
many	TRBJ1-1	TRBV20-1	.	CSASNSPTEAFF	TGCAGTGCTAGCAATTCGCCCACTGAAGCTTTCTTT
few	TRBJ2-6	TRBV6-5	.	CASSYSAGSGANVLTF	TGTGCCAGCAGTTACTCTGCAGGGTCCGGGGCCAACGTCCTGACTTTC
.	TRBJ2-7	TRBV29-1	TRBD2	CSVSGRASSYEQYF	TGCAGCGTGAGCGGGAGGGCCTCCTCCTACGAGCAGTACTTC
many	TRBJ2-7	TRBV6-2/TRBV6-3	TRBD2	CASGYGGRGTYEQYF	TGTGCCAGCGGTTATGGCGGGAGGGGTACCTACGAGCAGTACTTC
many	TRBJ1-2	TRBV7-2	TRBD1	CASSPTGLSYGYTF	TGTGCCAGCAGCCCGACAGGGCTGAGCTATGGCTACACCTTC
many	TRBJ2-2	TRBV7-3	.	CASSQGRNTGELFF	TGTGCCAGCAGCCAAGGCCGAAACACCGGGGAGCTGTTTTTT
many	TRBJ2-7	TRBV6-5	TRBD2	CASSYQRLAGAYEQYF	TGTGCCAGCAGTTACCAAAGACTAGCGGGCGCCTACGAGCAGTACTTC
.	TRBJ1-2	TRBV20-1	.	CRAELTGGYTF	TGCAGGGCCGAGCTGACTGGTGGCTACACCTTC
many	TRBJ2-7	TRBV30	.	CAWSVPRSYEQYF	TGTGCCTGGAGTGTACCTCGGTCCTACGAGCAGTACTTC
many	TRBJ2-7	TRBV20-1	TRBD2	CSGTSGNSYEQYF	TGCAGCGGGACTAGCGGGAACTCCTACGAGCAGTACTTC
.	TRBJ2-7	TRBV28	.	CASSSLSGYEQYF	TGTGCCAGCAGTTCCCTATCCGGATACGAGCAGTACTTC
many	TRBJ2-7	TRBV6-5	.	CASSVRDNSYEQYF	TGTGCCAGCAGCGTCCGGGACAATTCCTACGAGCAGTACTTC
many	TRBJ1-2	TRBV5-1	TRBD1	CASSKTGGDGYTF	TGCGCCAGCAGCAAGACAGGGGGCGATGGCTACACCTTC
few	TRBJ1-2	TRBV28	.	CASHEAGNYGYTF	TGTGCCAGCCACGAAGCGGGGAACTATGGCTACACCTTC
once	TRBJ1-5	TRBV6-1	.	CASNSARDQPQHF	TGTGCCAGCAACTCGGCAAGGGATCAGCCCCAGCATTTT
many	TRBJ2-2	TRBV7-3	.	CASSFQGVTGELFF	TGTGCCAGCAGCTTTCAGGGAGTGACCGGGGAGCTGTTTTTT
.	TRBJ1-1	TRBV7-9	.	CASSLGVETEAFF	TGTGCCAGCAGCTTAGGGGTCGAGACTGAAGCTTTCTTT
few	TRBJ1-2	TRBV12-3/TRBV12-4	.	CASSLAQSGYGYTF	TGTGCCAGCAGTTTAGCGCAAAGTGGCTATGGCTACACCTTC